This TCR beta chain was identified in a study of blood T cells in healthy people across ages. Alongside a J-beta primer mix, a sample-barcoded 5' primer served in a second PCR lasting about 7 to 12 cycles. TCRdb independently ran MiXCR on the 5' RACE reads; one entry per CDR3 protein. The repertoire includes over 1.5 million distinct CDR3 sequences, approximately 50% of them detected once, and less than 2.5% sits in the top ten. The germline gives CDR1 LNHNV, CDR2 YYDKDF (reference sequence). The CDR3 has 13 residues. This clonotype was counted between two and nine times. V usage is TRBV15 and J usage is TRBJ2-4, with no clear D. The DNA end favors TRBJ2-7, so the J call may be wrong. The sample was blood. The clonotype was recovered from a woman aged 40 to 50 in good health. The CDR3 region is CATSRERQYEQYF. In nucleotides, the CDR3 is TGTGCCACCAGCAGAGAACGGCAGTACGAGCAGTACTTC.